Listed below are T cell receptor beta chains from one sample, sequenced in a study of cytomegalovirus exposure and HLA in healthy donors. Clones were sequenced by immunoSEQ multiplex PCR, and TCRdb holds only the in-frame ones, with some missing. The data show some 190,000 clones, around 80% seen once. The sample consisted of PBMCs. The receptors originated from a woman aged 25 to 45 in good health and CMV-seropositive. The CDR3 runs from the conserved cysteine through the conserved F or W. The D gene is left open where the match is weak. Rows may omit the clone size; those that give it use once, few, many or a size class.

>TRBJ2-7|TRBD2|.|TRBV13
CASSWGTSGSQDEQYF
TGTGCCAGCAGCTGGGGGACTAGCGGGTCACAGGACGAGCAGTACTTC
>TRBJ2-2|.|.|TRBV6-6
CASSPVTGELFF
TGTGCCAGCAGCCCCGTAACCGGGGAGCTGTTTTTT
>TRBJ1-5|TRBD1|.|TRBV9
CASSVGQGALRNQPQHF
TGTGCCAGCAGCGTAGGGCAGGGGGCTTTGCGCAATCAGCCCCAGCATTTT
>TRBJ1-6|.|.|TRBV7-8
CATQREGGGNSPLHF
TGTGCCACCCAGCGGGAGGGGGGCGGAAATTCACCCCTCCACTTT
>TRBJ2-1|.|.|TRBV4-1
CASSQDSPSYNEQFF
TGCGCCAGCAGCCAAGATAGCCCTTCCTACAATGAGCAGTTCTTC
>TRBJ1-1|TRBD1|.|TRBV7-3
CASSVDRVNTEAFF
TGTGCCAGCAGCGTCGACAGGGTGAACACTGAAGCTTTCTTT
>TRBJ2-3|.|.|TRBV11-2
CASSPRTGTDTQYF
TGTGCCAGCAGCCCCAGGACTGGCACAGATACGCAGTATTTT
>TRBJ2-7|TRBD2|once|TRBV29-1
CSVEAASGGLPSYEQYF
TGCAGCGTTGAAGCGGCAAGCGGGGGCCTTCCCTCCTACGAGCAGTACTTC
>TRBJ1-3|TRBD1|.|TRBV11-2
CASSLAGTGGNTIYF
TGTGCCAGCAGCTTAGCCGGGACAGGGGGAAACACCATATATTTT
>TRBJ1-1|TRBD1|.|TRBV7-9
CSSSPGHTGGKTEAFF
TGTTCCAGCAGCCCCGGGCATACAGGGGGGAAAACTGAAGCTTTCTTT
>TRBJ1-6|.|.|TRBV4-3
CASSQDVESSYNSPLHF
TGCGCCAGCAGCCAAGATGTTGAGAGCTCCTATAATTCACCCCTCCACTTT
>TRBJ2-1|.|.|TRBV21-1
CASSTSGRNEQFF
TGTGCCAGCAGCACTTCGGGGAGAAATGAGCAGTTCTTC
>TRBJ2-3|TRBD2|.|TRBV7-2
CASSLEAGGMNTQYF
TGTGCCAGCAGCTTAGAAGCGGGGGGAATGAATACGCAGTATTTT
>TRBJ2-5|TRBD2|.|TRBV6-1
CASSDPRDYAEETQYF
TGTGCCAGCAGTGACCCCCGGGACTACGCCGAAGAGACCCAGTACTTC
>TRBJ1-5|TRBD1|.|TRBV28
CASTKADRGNQPQHF
TGTGCCAGCACCAAAGCCGACAGGGGCAATCAGCCCCAGCATTTT
>TRBJ2-1|TRBD2|few|TRBV6-4
CASSDGRGGVGEQFF
TGTGCCAGCAGTGACGGTCGGGGGGGCGTCGGTGAGCAGTTCTTC
>TRBJ1-4|TRBD1|few|TRBV7-9
CASSLQGASEKLFF
TGTGCCAGCAGCTTACAGGGGGCGAGTGAAAAACTGTTTTTT
>TRBJ2-6|.|once|TRBV27
CASSVSGANVLTF
TGTGCCAGCAGCGTAAGCGGGGCCAACGTCCTGACTTTC
>TRBJ2-7|.|once|TRBV14
CASSRTASYEQYF
TGTGCCAGCAGCCGGACAGCCTCCTACGAGCAGTACTTC
>TRBJ2-3|.|.|TRBV7-3
CASSLQASYTDTQYF
TGTGCCAGCAGCTTACAAGCGTCCTACACAGATACGCAGTATTTT
>TRBJ2-3|.|.|TRBV29-1
CSVEALWMGGRTDTQYF
TGCAGCGTTGAAGCCCTATGGATGGGGGGGCGGACGGATACGCAGTATTTT
>TRBJ1-6|.|.|TRBV10-1
CASSDGYNSPLHF
TGCGCCAGCAGTGACGGGTATAATTCACCCCTCCACTTT
>TRBJ1-6|.|once|TRBV10-2
CASSPTGTESSPLHF
TGCGCCAGCAGTCCTACGGGAACGGAAAGTTCACCCCTCCACTTT
>TRBJ2-1|TRBD1|.|TRBV14
CASSQDLGQGYNEQFF
TGTGCCAGCAGCCAAGATCTGGGACAGGGATACAATGAGCAGTTCTTC
>TRBJ2-2|TRBD1|once|TRBV4-3
CASSQGSPGQGRILGTGELFF
TGCGCCAGCAGCCAAGGCTCTCCTGGACAGGGGCGAATACTAGGCACCGGGGAGCTGTTTTTT
>TRBJ2-7|.|few|TRBV5-4
CASSRPGQDSNEQYF
TGTGCCAGCAGCCGACCGGGACAAGATTCCAACGAGCAGTACTTC